This T cell receptor beta chain comes out of a study of T cells in women clearing cervical HPV infection. Background on the study: Control women cleared a single incident HPV16 infection within 12 months. With HLA typing for only a few women, HLA confounding remains possible.

Clones were read by immunoSEQ multiplex PCR, and TCRdb kept only the in-frame ones, dropping some. The listing contains 30,000 or so clones. MY09/MY11 PCR detected cervical HPV DNA; dot-blot assigned genotypes. This sequence was found in a woman aged 18 to 75 with a cervical HPV16 infection that either progressed to CIN3+ or cleared (not recorded which). Sequenced input: blood buffy coat.

This CDR3 is CASSPRTGQGEAFF. The CDR3 DNA, read in part, is TGTGCCAGCAGCCCGAGGACAGGGCAGGGTGAA. The chain has TRBV7-9 and TRBJ1-1; 8 bases fit TRBD1. The missing CDR3 end, 3 residues past where the read stops, is filled in from the germline J gene. The CDR3 extends over 14 amino acids. The germline CDR1 and CDR2 sequences are SEHNR and FQNEAQ (reference sequence). J was trimmed by 7 bases and V by 5 bases; bases with no gene match: 9.